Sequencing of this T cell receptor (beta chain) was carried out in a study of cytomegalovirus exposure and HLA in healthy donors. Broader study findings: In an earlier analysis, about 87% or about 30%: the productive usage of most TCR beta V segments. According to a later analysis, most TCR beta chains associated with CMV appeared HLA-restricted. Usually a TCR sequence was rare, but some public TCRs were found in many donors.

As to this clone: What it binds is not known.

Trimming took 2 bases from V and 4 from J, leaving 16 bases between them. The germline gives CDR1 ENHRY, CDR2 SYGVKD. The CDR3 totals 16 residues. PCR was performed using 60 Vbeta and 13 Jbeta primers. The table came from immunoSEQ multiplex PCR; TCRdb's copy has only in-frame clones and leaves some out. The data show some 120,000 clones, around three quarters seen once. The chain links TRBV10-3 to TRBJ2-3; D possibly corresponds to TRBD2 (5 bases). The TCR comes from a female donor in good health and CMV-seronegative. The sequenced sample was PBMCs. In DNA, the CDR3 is TGTGCCATCAGTGAGCCCACTCGGACTGGGCCAGATACGCAGTATTTT. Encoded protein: CAISEPTRTGPDTQYF.